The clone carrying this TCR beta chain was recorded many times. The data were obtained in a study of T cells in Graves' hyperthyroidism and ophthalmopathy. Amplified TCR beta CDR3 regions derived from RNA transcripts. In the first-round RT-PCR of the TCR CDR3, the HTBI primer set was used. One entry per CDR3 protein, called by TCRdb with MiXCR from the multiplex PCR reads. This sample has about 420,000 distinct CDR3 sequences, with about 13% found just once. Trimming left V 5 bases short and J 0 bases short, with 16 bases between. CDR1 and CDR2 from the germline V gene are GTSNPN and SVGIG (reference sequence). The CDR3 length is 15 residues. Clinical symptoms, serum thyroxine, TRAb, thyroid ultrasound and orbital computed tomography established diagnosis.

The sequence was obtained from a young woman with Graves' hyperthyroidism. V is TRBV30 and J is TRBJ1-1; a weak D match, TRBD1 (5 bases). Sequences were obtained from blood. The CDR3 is CAWGQPFLMNTEAFF. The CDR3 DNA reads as TGTGCCTGGGGACAACCCTTCTTAATGAACACTGAAGCTTTCTTT. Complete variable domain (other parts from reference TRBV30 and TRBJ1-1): SQTIHQWPATLVQPVGSPLSLECTVEGTSNPNLYWYRQAAGRGLQLLFYSVGIGQISSEVPQNLSASRPQDRQFILSSKKLLLSDSGFYLCAWGQPFLMNTEAFFGQGTRLTVV.